The entry below gives a single T cell receptor (beta chain) sequence along with its context. This sample is drawn from a study of identical twins. TCRdb called the 5' RACE reads again in MiXCR, with one record for every CDR3 protein. This sample carries roughly 1,500,000 distinct CDR3 sequences, 25% to 35% of them seen once, and the ten largest clones take about 0.3%. CDR3 length equals 14 residues. Germline V gene data show CDR1 as ENHRY and CDR2 as SYGVKD. V gave up 3 bases and J gave up 2 bases, with 11 bases separating them. The chain couples TRBV10-3 to TRBJ2-7; tentatively, D is TRBD2 (6 bases). The sample taken for sequencing was cord blood. The clonotype comes from a newborn girl in good health. CDR3 sequence reads: CAISDSGTAYEQYF. The CDR3 DNA sequence: TGTGCCATCAGTGACTCCGGGACTGCCTACGAGCAGTACTTC.